Listed below are T cell receptor beta chains from one sample, sequenced in a study of Ad26.COV2.S vaccination and SARS-CoV-2 variants. Profiled with immunoSEQ multiplex PCR; TCRdb holds only in-frame clones, not every one. The sample has around 500,000 clones; about 89% are singletons. Sequencing used peripheral blood, obtained in a trial of Ad26.COV2.S vaccine versus placebo. All receptors derive from a person between 18 and 65 years old who received the Ad26.COV2.S COVID-19 vaccine or a placebo. Both conserved end residues are part of each CDR3. A D gene is named only where the DNA matches it firmly. The size field is filled for only some rows; it gives once, few, many or a size class.

>TRBV5-6|TRBJ2-7|NA|NA|11
TGTGCCAGCAGCTTGCGGCGAGAGCAGTACTTC
CASSLRREQYF
>TRBV28|TRBJ1-2|TRBD1|few|13
TGTGCCAGCAGCGGGACAGCTGGCTATGGCTACACCTTC
CASSGTAGYGYTF
>TRBV19|TRBJ2-1|TRBD1|NA|17
TGTGCCAGTACTCGATTCTCCGGACAGGGCACCTACAATGAGCAGTTCTTC
CASTRFSGQGTYNEQFF
>TRBV29-1|TRBJ2-7|NA|once|13
TGCAGCGTTGGACCCGACAGCACCTACGAGCAGTACTTC
CSVGPDSTYEQYF
>TRBV4-3|TRBJ1-6|NA|NA|12
TGCGCCAGCAGCCAGGGTGATTCACCCCTCCACTTT
CASSQGDSPLHF
>TRBV15|TRBJ2-5|TRBD2|NA|14
TGTGCCACCAGCAGAGATCTAGCGGTAGAGACCCAGTACTTC
CATSRDLAVETQYF
>TRBV6-5|TRBJ2-7|TRBD2|NA|13
TGTGCCAGCAGGGTAGCGGGGGTCTACGAGCAGTACTTC
CASRVAGVYEQYF
>TRBV6-5|TRBJ1-2|TRBD1|NA|16
TGTGCCAGCAGTTACCTCTCCACCGGGACAGATTATGGCTACACCTTC
CASSYLSTGTDYGYTF
>TRBV5-1|TRBJ1-2|TRBD1|many|17
TGCGCCAGCAGCTTTGAGGGACAGGTGATTGGGGTCCGTGGCTACACCTTC
CASSFEGQVIGVRGYTF
>TRBV30|TRBJ2-7|TRBD1|NA|14
TGTGCCTGGAAGGGACAGGGGGCCTCCTACGAGCAGTACTTC
CAWKGQGASYEQYF
>TRBV20-1|TRBJ1-1|NA|NA|14
TGCAGTGCTAGTATTCGGGAGATGAACACTGAAGCTTTCTTT
CSASIREMNTEAFF
>TRBV7-2|TRBJ2-3|NA|NA|18
TGTGCCAGCAGCTTCGACCTGTCCAGCGGCGCTAGCACAGATACGCAGTATTTT
CASSFDLSSGASTDTQYF
>TRBV10-3|TRBJ1-2|NA|NA|15
TGTGCCATCAGGAGGGGGACACAGGAGAATTATGGCTACACCTTC
CAIRRGTQENYGYTF
>TRBV27|TRBJ2-7|NA|NA|13
TGTGCCACTGGGCCGGGACATTCGCTCGAGCAGTACTTC
CATGPGHSLEQYF
>TRBV21-1|TRBJ1-5|NA|NA|17
TGTGCCAGCAGCCCATCATGGGGGAGACAGGACAATCAGCCCCAGCATTTT
CASSPSWGRQDNQPQHF
>TRBV6-5|TRBJ2-5|NA|NA|15
TGTGCCAGCAGTCGAGGGCACAATTACCAAGAGACCCAGTACTTC
CASSRGHNYQETQYF
>TRBV7-9|TRBJ1-2|NA|NA|13
TGTGCCAGCAGCTTAGGAGACTCCTATGGCTACACCTTC
CASSLGDSYGYTF
>TRBV6-1|TRBJ1-1|NA|NA|15
TGTGCCAGCAGTGAACCCTTACGAGGGGCGATTGAAGCTTTCTTT
CASSEPLRGAIEAFF